Below are 19 T cell receptor beta chains sequenced from a single sample in a study of immune evolution from preneoplasia to lung adenocarcinoma. Sequencing was performed with immunoSEQ multiplex PCR; in TCRdb, only in-frame clones are kept and a portion is missing. The repertoire has 9,000 to 10,000 clones, around 90% of them found once; the top ten carry nearly 3%. The sequenced sample was FFPE invasive lung adenocarcinoma tissue. The source of these receptors is a person between 70 and 80 years old with invasive lung adenocarcinoma. Some clones in this sample may be carry-over from other donors' samples.

The genes are TRBV28 and TRBJ1-4; D is unclear. Trimming pared 3 bases from V and 7 bases from J, leaving 15 bases between. CDR1 is MDHEN and CDR2 is SYDVKM in the germline V gene. This CDR3 has 15 amino acids. The DNA for the CDR3 is TGTGCCAGCAGTTTGGAACCTCTTCGGGGTGAAAAACTGTTTTTT. The encoded protein is CASSLEPLRGEKLFF.

The chain is built from TRBV27 and TRBJ2-3; 10 bases align to TRBD1. The germline V gene has CDR1 MNHEY and CDR2 SMNVEV (reference sequence). With 5 bases clipped from V and 6 bases from J, the junction kept 5 bases outside the gene matches. This CDR3 is 14 amino acids long. The CDR3 loop reads CASSVSGQGDTQYF. The CDR3 DNA reads TGTGCCAGCAGTGTTTCGGGACAGGGGGATACGCAGTATTTT.

Here the CDR3 DNA reads TGCGCCAGCAGCTTTCGCGGGGGAGAGACCCAGTACTTC. This sequence encodes CASSFRGGETQYF. This chain connects TRBV5-1 to TRBJ2-5, with 7 bases identical to TRBD2. The CDR3 sequence is 13 residues long. After removal of 2 bases from V and 4 bases from J, the junction contained 2 bases not matched to a gene. Per germline, CDR1 SGHRS and CDR2 YFSETQ.

The rearrangement uses TRBV4-2 and TRBJ2-6; D not resolved. This CDR3 contains 14 residues. CDR1 LGHNA and CDR2 YNFKEQ come from the germline V gene. V gave up 1 base and J gave up 0 bases, with 1 base separating them. CDR3 in amino acids: CASSQVSGANVLTF. The CDR3 nucleotides are TGTGCCAGCAGCCAAGTCTCTGGGGCCAACGTCCTGACTTTC.

This chain connects TRBV30 to TRBJ2-5; 8 bases map to TRBD1. CDR3 length: 15 amino acids. CDR1 is GTSNPN, CDR2 SVGIG, per germline (reference sequence). V dropped 0 bases and J dropped 3; count of bases not matched to a gene: 6. In DNA form, the CDR3 reads TGTGCCTGGAGTGTGGACAGGGAAAGAAAAGAGACCCAGTACTTC. This codes for CAWSVDRERKETQYF.

The rearrangement joins TRBV29-1 to TRBJ1-3, with 8 bases that match TRBD1. The germline V gene has CDR1 SQVTM and CDR2 ANQGSEA. The J segment lost 3 bases and the V segment lost 0 bases, leaving 7 bases of the junction unmatched. This CDR3 comprises 16 residues. The CDR3 reads CSVEDGRGTGGNTIYF. Written as DNA, the CDR3 is TGCAGCGTTGAAGACGGTAGAGGGACAGGTGGAAACACCATATATTTT.

The rearrangement links TRBV29-1 to TRBJ1-1; TRBD1 aligns across 7 bases. Germline trimming cut 6 bases from V and 2 bases from J; bases unmatched to any gene: 9. CDR3 length: 14 residues. Germline CDR1 and CDR2: SQVTM and ANQGSEA. The CDR3 here is CSVGGQTVNTEAFF. The CDR3, as DNA: TGCAGCGTCGGGGGACAGACAGTCAACACTGAAGCTTTCTTT.

The chain couples TRBV28 to TRBJ2-2; perhaps TRBD2 as D (5 bases). The CDR3 is made up of 14 amino acids. The V gene's germline CDR1 is MDHEN and CDR2 SYDVKM. V lost 6 bases to trimming and J lost 5 bases, with 13 bases between them. The CDR3 protein is CASRDIGMTGELFF. The CDR3 DNA follows: TGTGCCAGCAGAGACATCGGGATGACCGGGGAGCTGTTTTTT.

The chain combines TRBV4-2 with TRBJ1-2; D is undetermined. The CDR3 has 16 residues. V was cut by 4 bases and J by 3 bases, with 18 bases left in between. Germline lookup yields CDR1 LGHNA and CDR2 YNFKEQ. CDR3 in DNA: TGTGCCAGCAGCCCCCAAGGGAGAGGGCTGGACTATGGCTACACCTTC. Translated, it gives CASSPQGRGLDYGYTF.

CDR3 sequence: CASGQPQHF. In DNA, the CDR3 is TGTGCCAGCGGTCAGCCCCAGCATTTT. The chain has TRBV6-5 and TRBJ1-5; no reliable D call. CDR1 and CDR2 (germline): MNHEY, SVGAGI. The CDR3 spans 9 residues. The V and J ends lost 8 bases and 6 bases respectively, with 2 bases between them.

The chain uses TRBV30 and TRBJ2-5; D gene unclear. V lost 1 base and J lost 3, with 3 bases in between. Per the germline V gene, CDR1 is GTSNPN and CDR2 is SVGIG (reference sequence). The CDR3 totals 11 residues. The CDR3 region is CAWSGEETQYF. The CDR3 bases are TGTGCCTGGAGTGGAGAAGAGACCCAGTACTTC. The full variable domain, with the rest looked up from reference TRBV30 and TRBJ2-5, is SQTIHQWPATLVQPVGSPLSLECTVEGTSNPNLYWYRQAAGRGLQLLFYSVGIGQISSEVPQNLSASRPQDRQFILSSKKLLLSDSGFYLCAWSGEETQYFGPGTRLLVL.

This clone was observed a few times. This chain uses TRBV5-8 with TRBJ1-1, with D unclear. The CDR3 spans 13 residues. V was shortened by 1 base and J by 1 base, with 5 bases between the two germline ends. CDR1 and CDR2 from the germline V gene are SGHTS and YDEGEE. CDR3 region: CASSLMENTEAFF. The CDR3 nucleotides are TGTGCCAGCAGCTTGATGGAGAACACTGAAGCTTTCTTT.

This clone was observed a handful of times. The rearrangement uses TRBV18 and TRBJ2-7, with 9 bases that match TRBD2. The CDR3 runs to 14 residues. From germline, CDR1 is KGHSH and CDR2 LQKENI. Trimming cost V 3 bases and J 4 bases; bases outside gene matches: 4. In DNA, the CDR3 is TGTGCCAGCTCACCTAGCGGGAGCGGGTACGAGCAGTACTTC. This gives the protein CASSPSGSGYEQYF. The variable domain in full, completed from reference TRBV18 and TRBJ2-7, reads NAGVMQNPRHLVRRRGQEARLRCSPMKGHSHVYWYRQLPEEGLKFMVYLQKENIIDESGMPKERFSAEFPKEGPSILRIQQVVRGDSAAYFCASSPSGSGYEQYFGPGTRLTVT.

The chain recombines TRBV18 with TRBJ1-5; perhaps TRBD1 as D (5 bases). CDR1 is KGHSH, CDR2 LQKENI, per germline. CDR3 length equals 16 residues. Trimming cost V 0 bases and J 4 bases, with 13 bases left between them. CDR3 sequence (DNA): TGTGCCAGCTCACCACCTGGCAGTCAGGGTAATCAGCCCCAGCATTTT. Amino acid sequence: CASSPPGSQGNQPQHF.

The chain links TRBV29-1 to TRBJ2-1; no definite D call. The ends were cut back, 5 bases at V and 0 bases at J, with 8 bases in the middle. Germline V CDR1 and CDR2: SQVTM, ANQGSEA. This CDR3 is built from 13 residues. The DNA for the CDR3 is TGCAGCGTTACATCCTACTCCTACAATGAGCAGTTCTTC. It specifies CSVTSYSYNEQFF.

This clone was counted only a few times. J is TRBJ2-5 and V is TRBV5-6; TRBD1 aligns across 7 bases. This CDR3 is built from 13 residues. V lost 3 bases, J lost 3 bases, and 2 bases stayed unmatched. Germline CDR1 is SGHDT and CDR2 is YYEEEE. CDR3 sequence reads: CASSYGTEETQYF. DNA for the CDR3: TGTGCCAGCAGCTATGGGACAGAAGAGACCCAGTACTTC.

V usage is TRBV18 and J usage is TRBJ1-5, with unresolved D. CDR1 is KGHSH, CDR2 LQKENI, per germline. V dropped 5 bases and J dropped 1 base, with 9 bases sitting between them. The CDR3 loop spans 14 amino acids. Here the CDR3 reads CASSADGSNQPQHF. CDR3 bases: TGTGCCAGCTCAGCCGACGGGAGCAATCAGCCCCAGCATTTT.

This chain uses TRBV30 with TRBJ2-1; perhaps TRBD2 as D (5 bases). CDR3 length: 15 residues. CDR1 and CDR2 from the germline V gene are GTSNPN and SVGIG (reference sequence). Trimming shortened V by 0 bases and J by 5 bases, and 14 bases separated the two germline ends. CDR3 nucleotides: TGTGCCTGGAGTGTACGGAGGCATTTAAACAATGAGCAGTTCTTC. Residues: CAWSVRRHLNNEQFF.

The V gene is TRBV6-6, the J gene TRBJ1-1; the D gene is possibly TRBD1 (6 bases). The germline V gene has CDR1 MNHNY and CDR2 SVGAGI (reference sequence). The CDR3 is 13 residues long. V was cut by 6 bases and J by 5 bases, with 13 bases left in between. The CDR3: CASSPRGETEAFF. For the CDR3, the DNA is TGTGCCAGCAGCCCTAGGGGGGAAACTGAAGCTTTCTTT.